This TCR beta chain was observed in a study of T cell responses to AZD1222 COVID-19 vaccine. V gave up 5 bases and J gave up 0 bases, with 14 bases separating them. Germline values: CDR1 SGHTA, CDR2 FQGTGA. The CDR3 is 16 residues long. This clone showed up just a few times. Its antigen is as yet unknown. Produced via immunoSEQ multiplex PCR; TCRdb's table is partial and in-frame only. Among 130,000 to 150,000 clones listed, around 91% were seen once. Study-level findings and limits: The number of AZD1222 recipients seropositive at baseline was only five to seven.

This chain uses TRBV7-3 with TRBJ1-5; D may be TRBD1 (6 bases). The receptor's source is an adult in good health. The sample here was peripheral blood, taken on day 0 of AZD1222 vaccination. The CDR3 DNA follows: TGTGCCAGCAGCCCAGCCGGGGGGGCTAGCAATCAGCCCCAGCATTTT. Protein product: CASSPAGGASNQPQHF.